These 26 T cell receptor beta chains were sequenced from one sample in a study of CD8 T cells in Susac syndrome. RNA in amounts of roughly 0.5 to 1 ug was reverse transcribed with random hexamers. MiXCR was run by TCRdb on the immunoSEQ multiplex PCR reads, yielding one entry per CDR3 protein. Among hundreds of thousands of distinct CDR3 sequences listed, 75% to 90% were seen once. The material sequenced was CD8+ T cells from PBMCs. Source of these receptors: a human donor with multiple sclerosis.

The V call is TRBV7-9, the J call TRBJ2-7, with a tentative D call TRBD2 (6 bases). Germline V gene lookup returns CDR1 SEHNR and CDR2 FQNEAQ (reference sequence). Trimming stripped 5 bases from V and 6 bases from J, with 17 bases between. The CDR3 is 14 residues long. The CDR3 spells CASSATELALEQYF. As DNA, the CDR3 is TGTGCCAGCAGCGCCACAGAGCTAGCGCTCGAGCAGTACTTC.

The V and J genes are TRBV7-6 and TRBJ2-3; D call uncertain. Per the germline V gene, CDR1 is SGHVS and CDR2 is FNYEAQ. V was cut by 1 base and J by 2 bases, with 7 bases left in between. The length of the CDR3 is 14 residues. CDR3 DNA sequence: TGTGCCAGCAGCTTAGAACGGCCCACAGATACGCAGTATTTT. Protein: CASSLERPTDTQYF.

The J gene is TRBJ1-1, the V gene TRBV9, with a weak D call TRBD1 (5 bases). This CDR3 has 15 amino acids. CDR1 is SGDLS and CDR2 is YYNGEE in the germline V gene. The V and J ends lost 0 bases and 4 bases respectively, with 13 bases between them. The CDR3 is CASSVAWGRGTEAFF. CDR3 nucleotide sequence: TGTGCCAGCAGCGTAGCTTGGGGGAGGGGCACTGAAGCTTTCTTT.

J is TRBJ1-2 and V is TRBV2; D is unclear. V lost 6 bases, J lost 2 bases, and 16 bases lay in between. The germline gives CDR1 SNHLY, CDR2 FYNNEI. This CDR3 comprises 15 residues. This CDR3 is CASSPGPTGNYGYTF. For the CDR3, the DNA is TGTGCCAGCAGCCCTGGGCCGACTGGGAACTATGGCTACACCTTC.

The J gene is TRBJ2-7, the V gene TRBV12-3 or TRBV12-4; possible D gene TRBD1, 5 bases. Trimming shortened V by 7 bases and J by 2 bases, and 18 bases separated the two germline ends. This CDR3 comprises 15 residues. CDR3 DNA: TGTGCCAGCACCGCAGGGCAAGGAAGGGCCTACGAGCAGTACTTC. Amino acids: CASTAGQGRAYEQYF.

This clonotype was detected only a few times. This chain links TRBV29-1 with TRBJ2-2; unclear D gene. Germline assignment: CDR1 SQVTM and CDR2 ANQGSEA. The CDR3 spans 12 residues. The germline V and J ends were trimmed by 2 bases and 1 base, with 2 bases remaining between them. The DNA for the CDR3 is TGCAGCGTTGAACAGAACACCGGGGAGCTGTTTTTT. It translates to CSVEQNTGELFF.

The V gene is TRBV6-1, the J gene TRBJ2-1; 15 positions match TRBD2. CDR1 is MNHNS, CDR2 SASEGT, per germline. Trimming at V came to 3 bases and at J to 7 bases, leaving 1 base not matched to a gene. The CDR3 runs to 15 residues. CDR3 in amino acids: CASSDGTSGRNEQFF. CDR3 bases: TGTGCCAGCAGTGACGGGACTAGCGGGAGGAATGAGCAGTTCTTC.

The chain links TRBV5-4 to TRBJ2-2; 12 nucleotides line up with TRBD2. The CDR3 is 18 residues long. CDR1 SGHNT and CDR2 YYREEE come from the germline V gene (reference sequence). V lost 4 bases to trimming and J lost 0 bases; unmatched junction nucleotides: 7. The CDR3 spells CASSLTSGGKSNTGELFF. CDR3 bases: TGTGCCAGCAGCCTGACTAGCGGGGGTAAATCGAACACCGGGGAGCTGTTTTTT.

With respect to this clonotype: An end of the junction does not agree with germline; a read error may underlie this. The chain carries TRBV30 and TRBJ1-2; no firm D call. Germline CDR1 and CDR2: GTSNPN and SVGIG (reference sequence). This CDR3 region has 13 residues. The CDR3 coding sequence is TGTGCCTGGAACAGCGGACGGGGAGACGGCTGCACCTTC. Translating it yields CAWNSGRGDGCTF.

This clonotype has just a few counts. The rearrangement uses TRBV6-5 and TRBJ1-4; tentative D call: TRBD1 (6 bases). This CDR3 comprises 16 residues. Germline lookup yields CDR1 MNHEY and CDR2 SVGAGI. Trimming stripped 2 bases from V and 3 bases from J, with 13 bases between. The CDR3 nucleotides are TGTGCCAGCAGTTACGCTCTAGAGGGGGCTAATGAAAAACTGTTTTTT. This sequence encodes CASSYALEGANEKLFF.

The rearrangement links TRBV11-1 to TRBJ1-2; TRBD1 is a possible D gene (6 bases). V was pared by 5 bases and J by 0 bases, with 13 bases between. This CDR3 has 15 residues. Germline CDR1 reads SGHAT; CDR2 reads FQDESV (reference sequence). The chain's CDR3 is CASSDETGPNYGYTF. The CDR3 DNA reads as TGTGCCAGCAGCGACGAGACAGGCCCTAACTATGGCTACACCTTC.

This clonotype was observed once. The gene calls are TRBV7-6 and TRBJ2-1; 8 nucleotides line up with TRBD1. The CDR3 sequence is 15 residues long. Germline V gene data show CDR1 as SGHVS and CDR2 as FNYEAQ. Unmatched junction bases numbered 4, after V lost 2 bases and J lost 4 bases. CDR3 in amino acids: CASSLTRQGYNEQFF. The CDR3 region has the DNA TGTGCCAGCAGCTTAACCCGACAGGGGTACAATGAGCAGTTCTTC.

The chain is built from TRBV2 and TRBJ2-5; D is possibly TRBD2 (6 bases). The CDR3 totals 13 residues. Germline values: CDR1 SNHLY, CDR2 FYNNEI. V was cut by 11 bases and J by 4 bases, with 17 bases left in between. CDR3 in amino acids: CAGWGESAETQYF. CDR3 in DNA: TGTGCCGGCTGGGGGGAAAGCGCAGAGACCCAGTACTTC.

The chain is built from TRBV19 and TRBJ2-7, with TRBD1 matching over 8 bases. This CDR3 comprises 11 residues. V lost 9 bases to trimming and J lost 13 bases; unmatched junction nucleotides: 11. In germline, CDR1 is LNHDA, CDR2 SQIVND (reference sequence). The CDR3 sequence is CASRDRRKTYF. The CDR3, as DNA: TGTGCCAGCCGGGACAGGCGAAAGACTTACTTC.

J is TRBJ2-3 and V is TRBV5-6, with D perhaps matching TRBD1 or TRBD2 (6 bases each). There are 13 residues in the CDR3. Germline V gene sequence: CDR1 SGHDT, CDR2 YYEEEE. The V and J ends lost 3 bases and 11 bases respectively, with 16 bases between them. For the CDR3, the DNA is TGTGCCAGCAGCTCGGGACACGGGGGCGTGCAGTATTTT. Translated: CASSSGHGGVQYF.

The chain couples TRBV27 to TRBJ1-1; 7 bases agree with TRBD1. The CDR3 sequence is 11 residues long. The germline V gene encodes CDR1 MNHEY and CDR2 SMNVEV (reference sequence). V dropped 8 bases and J dropped 8; count of bases not matched to a gene: 5. CDR3 region: CASGQAHEAFF. The CDR3 coding sequence is TGTGCCAGCGGACAGGCCCACGAAGCTTTCTTT.

This clonotype showed up just once. The chain has TRBV5-4 and TRBJ2-3; D may be TRBD1 (7 bases). The CDR3 runs 14 residues. Germline V lookup: CDR1 SGHNT, CDR2 YYREEE (reference sequence). The V and J ends lost 3 bases and 6 bases respectively, with 14 bases between them. DNA for the CDR3: TGTGCCAGCAGCTCGGAGGGGGCAGGGGATACGCAGTATTTT. Translation gives CASSSEGAGDTQYF.

The chain links TRBV13 to TRBJ2-1; D unresolved. This CDR3 contains 16 residues. Trimming left V 6 bases short and J 1 base short, with 16 bases between. Germline values: CDR1 PRHDT, CDR2 FYEKMQ (reference sequence). CDR3 sequence (DNA): TGTGCCAGCAGTCTCCCCGGGTCCCTTTCCTACAATGAGCAGTTCTTC. Translated, it gives CASSLPGSLSYNEQFF. Supplemented by reference TRBV13 and TRBJ2-1, the full variable domain reads AAGVIQSPRHLIKEKRETATLKCYPIPRHDTVYWYQQGPGQDPQFLISFYEKMQSDKGSIPDRFSAQQFSDYHSELNMSSLELGDSALYFCASSLPGSLSYNEQFFGPGTRLTVL.

The genes are TRBV4-2 and TRBJ2-1; 7 nucleotides line up with TRBD2. Germline CDR1 and CDR2: LGHNA and YNFKEQ. The J segment lost 5 bases and the V segment lost 1 base, leaving 5 bases of the junction unmatched. The CDR3 has 15 amino acids. CDR3 bases: TGTGCCAGCAGCCAAGTAGCGGGCTTAAACAATGAGCAGTTCTTC. Its translation is CASSQVAGLNNEQFF.

The V call is TRBV30, the J call TRBJ1-5, with D tentatively TRBD1 (5 bases). The V end was cut by 0 bases, the J end by 5 bases, with 8 bases between. Germline V gene sequence: CDR1 GTSNPN, CDR2 SVGIG (reference sequence). The CDR3 has 13 amino acids. The CDR3 here is CAWSVGGDQPQHF. CDR3 DNA sequence: TGTGCCTGGAGTGTCGGGGGGGATCAGCCCCAGCATTTT.

The chain employs TRBV7-3 and TRBJ2-3; 10 bases are a match to TRBD2. The CDR3 is 16 amino acids. Losses at the gene ends were 5 bases for V and 7 bases for J; bases not matched to a gene: 12. Looked up from germline, CDR1 is SGHTA and CDR2 is FQGTGA. This CDR3 reads CASSPSASGSINTQYF. For the CDR3, the DNA is TGTGCCAGCAGCCCCAGCGCTAGCGGGAGTATCAATACGCAGTATTTT.

The gene calls are TRBV27 and TRBJ2-5; 9 nucleotides match TRBD2. CDR3 size: 17 residues. J lost 5 bases, V lost 5 bases, and 15 bases had no gene match. Germline V gene sequence: CDR1 MNHEY, CDR2 SMNVEV (reference sequence). The CDR3 nucleotides read TGTGCCAGCAGTGGATCCCTCGCGGGAGGGCCAGCCGAGACCCAGTACTTC. It specifies CASSGSLAGGPAETQYF.

This sequence joins TRBV19 and TRBJ2-1; perhaps D is TRBD1 or TRBD2 (5 bases each). Germline-derived CDR1 and CDR2 are LNHDA and SQIVND (reference sequence). V lost 4 bases and J lost 5, with 6 bases in between. The CDR3 runs to 12 residues. CDR3 sequence reads: CASSRDHNEQFF. CDR3 nucleotide sequence: TGTGCCAGTAGTAGGGACCACAATGAGCAGTTCTTC.

The chain links TRBV2 to TRBJ1-1, with unresolved D. Trimming pared 5 bases from V and 1 base from J, leaving 11 bases between. Looked up from germline, CDR1 is SNHLY and CDR2 is FYNNEI. CDR3 length: 14 residues. CDR3 protein: CASSILGSNTEAFF. CDR3 DNA: TGTGCCAGCAGTATACTCGGTTCGAACACTGAAGCTTTCTTT.

The chain has TRBV5-1 and TRBJ2-3, with D perhaps TRBD2 (5 bases). The V and J ends lost 0 bases and 0 bases respectively, with 11 bases between them. The CDR3 runs 16 residues. CDR1 and CDR2 (germline): SGHRS, YFSETQ. The CDR3 protein is CASSLVRVASTDTQYF. DNA for the CDR3: TGCGCCAGCAGCTTGGTGAGGGTAGCAAGCACAGATACGCAGTATTTT.

V gene TRBV10-3 combines with J gene TRBJ2-2; D remains unclear. The CDR3 is 16 amino acids. V gave up 8 bases and J gave up 3 bases, with 19 bases separating them. In germline, CDR1 is ENHRY, CDR2 SYGVKD. The CDR3 DNA follows: TGTGCCATCGCCCCCTTAGTCCCAACCGACACCGGGGAGCTGTTTTTT. Its protein is CAIAPLVPTDTGELFF.